The rows below give T cell receptor beta chains drawn from one sample of a study of T cell responses to AZD1222 COVID-19 vaccine. Here immunoSEQ multiplex PCR was the method, and the copy in TCRdb shows in-frame clones only, minus some. The table has some 95,000 clones, about 86% seen once. The sequencing here drew on peripheral blood, taken on day 0 of AZD1222 vaccination. The receptors stem from an adult in good health. CDR3s include the opening cysteine and the closing phenylalanine or tryptophan. A D gene is named only where the DNA matches it firmly. A row's size may be missing; if present it is once, few, many or a size class.

d_call j_call clone_size v_call cdr3_aa cdr3_nt
TRBD1 TRBJ1-1 NA TRBV14 CASSLGQGTEAFF TGTGCCAGCAGCCTCGGACAGGGGACTGAAGCTTTCTTT
TRBD1 TRBJ2-7 NA TRBV11-2 CASSLGAGGLSSYEQYF TGTGCCAGCAGCTTAGGCGCAGGGGGTTTAAGCTCCTACGAGCAGTACTTC
TRBD1 TRBJ1-5 NA TRBV11-1 CASSIGQGQPQHF TGTGCCAGCAGCATCGGACAGGGCCAGCCCCAGCATTTT
NA TRBJ2-7 NA TRBV20-1 CSASDATGGGGYF TGCAGTGCTAGTGACGCGACAGGAGGAGGTGGGTACTTC
TRBD2 TRBJ2-5 NA TRBV2 CASRGVQETQYF TGTGCCAGCCGGGGGGTTCAAGAGACCCAGTACTTC
NA TRBJ2-5 NA TRBV7-7 CASSPIVGLGETQYF TGTGCCAGCAGCCCCATTGTGGGTCTGGGGGAGACCCAGTACTTC
NA TRBJ1-5 NA TRBV18 CASSPSGAGQPQHF TGTGCCAGCTCACCATCGGGGGCTGGTCAGCCCCAGCATTTT
NA TRBJ2-3 NA TRBV7-6 CASSFHRDTDTQYF TGTGCCAGCAGCTTTCACAGGGACACAGATACGCAGTATTTT
NA TRBJ2-1 NA TRBV27 CASSLSVLSGNEQFF TGTGCCAGCAGTTTATCGGTGTTATCAGGCAATGAGCAGTTCTTC
TRBD1 TRBJ1-4 NA TRBV7-2 CASSKDRGSEKLFF TGTGCCAGCAGCAAGGACAGGGGAAGCGAAAAACTGTTTTTT
NA TRBJ1-1 once TRBV4-3 CASSQTREGGAFF TGCGCCAGCAGCCAAACTAGGGAGGGGGGAGCTTTCTTT
TRBD1 TRBJ1-4 once TRBV7-2 CASSAGGTNEKLFF TGTGCCAGCAGCGCAGGGGGCACTAATGAAAAACTGTTTTTT
TRBD1 TRBJ2-5 few TRBV2 CASSGGQPVETQYF TGTGCCAGCAGTGGGGGACAGCCGGTGGAGACCCAGTACTTC
NA TRBJ2-7 NA TRBV10-3 CAISESTYEQYF TGTGCCATCAGTGAGTCTACCTACGAGCAGTACTTC
TRBD1 TRBJ1-1 NA TRBV19 CASSNEESTDRSGEAFF TGTGCCAGTAGTAACGAAGAATCGACGGACAGGTCGGGGGAAGCTTTCTTT
NA TRBJ2-5 NA TRBV19 CASSGQGGETQYF TGTGCCAGTAGCGGACAAGGCGGAGAGACCCAGTACTTC
NA TRBJ1-1 few TRBV5-1 CASSFTEMTEAFF TGCGCCAGCAGCTTTACAGAAATGACTGAAGCTTTCTTT
NA TRBJ2-1 NA TRBV2 CASSEGERSYNEQFF TGTGCCAGCAGTGAGGGGGAAAGATCCTACAATGAGCAGTTCTTC
TRBD2 TRBJ2-1 once TRBV9 CASSTSGGSYNEQFF TGTGCCAGCAGCACTAGCGGGGGGTCCTACAATGAGCAGTTCTTC
NA TRBJ2-5 once TRBV10-1 CASLDRSCRTQYF TGCGCCAGCCTCGACAGGAGTTGTCGGACCCAGTACTTC
TRBD1 TRBJ1-2 NA TRBV5-1 CASRYPTGDPGGYTF TGCGCCAGCAGGTATCCCACAGGGGACCCCGGCGGCTACACCTTC
NA TRBJ2-1 NA TRBV27 CASSLSQDASYNEQFF TGTGCCAGCAGTTTATCGCAGGACGCCTCCTACAATGAGCAGTTCTTC
TRBD1 TRBJ1-5 NA TRBV7-8 CASSDRDRGGYQPQHF TGTGCCAGCAGCGACCGGGACAGGGGCGGATATCAGCCCCAGCATTTT
NA TRBJ2-7 NA TRBV19 CASSYEWGRTYEQYF TGTGCCAGTAGTTATGAGTGGGGGAGGACTTACGAGCAGTACTTC
NA TRBJ2-1 NA TRBV12-3/TRBV12-4 CASSLSSYNEQFF TGTGCCAGCAGTTTGAGCTCCTACAATGAGCAGTTCTTC
NA TRBJ2-5 NA TRBV24-1 CATSDASQRLETQYF TGTGCCACCAGTGATGCGAGTCAGAGGCTAGAGACCCAGTACTTC
TRBD1 TRBJ1-4 NA TRBV7-8 CASSTPRTGTSTNEKLFF TGTGCCAGCAGCACACCCCGGACAGGGACTTCAACTAATGAAAAACTGTTTTTT
NA TRBJ2-6 NA TRBV15 CATSRDPQTLLSGANVLTF TGTGCCACCAGCAGAGATCCCCAGACCCTACTCTCTGGGGCCAACGTCCTGACTTTC
TRBD1 TRBJ1-6 NA TRBV9 CASSVVTGRRPNHNSPLHF TGTGCCAGCAGCGTAGTGACAGGGAGAAGGCCCAACCATAATTCACCCCTCCACTTT
TRBD1 TRBJ1-6 NA TRBV10-3 CAIRSATGARNSPLHF TGTGCCATCAGGAGCGCGACAGGGGCCCGAAATTCACCCCTCCACTTT
NA TRBJ2-2 NA TRBV7-9 CASSLMATSGELFF TGTGCCAGCAGCTTAATGGCGACCTCCGGGGAGCTGTTTTTT
TRBD2 TRBJ2-1 NA TRBV19 CASSTLAGGINEQFF TGTGCCAGTAGTACACTAGCGGGGGGGATCAATGAGCAGTTCTTC
NA TRBJ2-7 few TRBV7-2 CASSSLANGGEQYF TGTGCCAGCAGCTCCCTAGCGAACGGGGGCGAGCAGTACTTC
NA TRBJ2-1 NA TRBV3-1/TRBV3-2 CASSQGQIGEQFF TGTGCCAGCAGCCAAGGACAGATTGGTGAGCAGTTCTTC
TRBD1 TRBJ1-2 NA TRBV7-9 CASSRQGGTYGYTF TGTGCCAGCAGCAGACAGGGGGGTACCTATGGCTACACCTTC
TRBD1 TRBJ1-1 NA TRBV10-3 CAISEWTGGFTEAFF TGTGCCATCAGTGAGTGGACAGGGGGCTTCACTGAAGCTTTCTTT
TRBD1 TRBJ2-7 NA TRBV11-2 CASSLESGQPYEQYF TGTGCCAGCAGCTTAGAATCGGGACAGCCCTACGAGCAGTACTTC
TRBD2 TRBJ2-1 NA TRBV19 CASSPGLAGGLYNEQFF TGTGCCAGTAGCCCGGGACTAGCGGGGGGGCTGTACAATGAGCAGTTCTTC
TRBD2 TRBJ2-1 once TRBV14 CASRAGYEQFF TGTGCCAGCAGAGCGGGATATGAGCAGTTCTTC
NA TRBJ1-2 NA TRBV5-1 CASGNSGVRGGYTF TGCGCCAGCGGGAACAGCGGTGTTCGAGGGGGCTACACCTTC
NA TRBJ2-2 few TRBV27 CASSLSRATGELFF TGTGCCAGCAGTTTGTCCAGGGCAACCGGGGAGCTGTTTTTT
NA TRBJ1-5 NA TRBV5-8 CASSGGGNQPQHF TGTGCCAGCAGCGGGGGGGGCAATCAGCCCCAGCATTTT
NA TRBJ1-1 NA TRBV19 CASSSRQLRNTEAFF TGTGCCAGTAGTTCCAGACAGCTGAGGAACACTGAAGCTTTCTTT
NA TRBJ1-1 NA TRBV7-9 CASSLAPFGRSNTEAFF TGTGCCAGCAGCTTAGCGCCGTTTGGCAGATCGAACACTGAAGCTTTCTTT
NA TRBJ2-1 once TRBV30 CAWSEDRAQFF TGTGCCTGGAGCGAGGACCGGGCTCAGTTCTTC
NA TRBJ2-7 NA TRBV6-2/TRBV6-3 CASSYDRRATYEQYF TGTGCCAGCAGTTACGACCGAAGGGCAACCTACGAGCAGTACTTC
NA TRBJ1-2 NA TRBV20-1 CSASKTADYGYTF TGCAGTGCTAGTAAAACAGCTGACTATGGCTACACCTTC